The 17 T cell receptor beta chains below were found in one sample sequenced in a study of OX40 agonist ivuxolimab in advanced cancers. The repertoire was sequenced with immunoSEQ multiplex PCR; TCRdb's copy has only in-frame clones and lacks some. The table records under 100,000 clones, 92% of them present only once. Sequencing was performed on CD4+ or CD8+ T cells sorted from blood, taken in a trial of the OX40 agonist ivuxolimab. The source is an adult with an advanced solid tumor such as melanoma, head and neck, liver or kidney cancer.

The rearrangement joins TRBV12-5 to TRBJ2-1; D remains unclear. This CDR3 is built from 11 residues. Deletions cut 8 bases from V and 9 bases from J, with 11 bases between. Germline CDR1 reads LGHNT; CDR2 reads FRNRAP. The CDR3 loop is CASHSVGEQFF. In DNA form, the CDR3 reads TGTGCTAGTCACTCAGTAGGTGAGCAGTTCTTC.

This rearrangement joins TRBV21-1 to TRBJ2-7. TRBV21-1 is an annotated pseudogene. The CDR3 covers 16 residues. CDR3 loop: CASNKSWGNSSYEQYF. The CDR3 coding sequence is TGTGCCAGCAATAAGAGCTGGGGGAACAGTTCCTACGAGCAGTACTTC.

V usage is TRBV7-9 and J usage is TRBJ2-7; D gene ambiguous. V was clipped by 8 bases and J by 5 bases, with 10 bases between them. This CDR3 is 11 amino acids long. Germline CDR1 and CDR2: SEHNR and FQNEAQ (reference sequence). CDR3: CASGLWDEQYF. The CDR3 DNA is TGTGCCAGCGGCCTCTGGGACGAGCAGTACTTC.

The chain's CDR3 is CASSLVGGGTEAFF. The CDR3 DNA reads TGTGCCAGCAGCTTAGTGGGGGGAGGGACTGAAGCTTTCTTT. The chain joins TRBV11-2 to TRBJ1-1, with a possible D match to TRBD1 (5 bases). This CDR3 region has 14 residues. Trimming took off 1 base at V and 5 bases at J, with 11 bases between the two ends. Per the germline V gene, CDR1 is SGHAT and CDR2 is FQNNGV.

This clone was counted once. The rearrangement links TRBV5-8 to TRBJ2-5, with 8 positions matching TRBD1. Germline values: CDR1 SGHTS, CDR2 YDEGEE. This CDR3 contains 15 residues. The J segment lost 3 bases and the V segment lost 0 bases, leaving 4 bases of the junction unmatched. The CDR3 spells CASSLGGQGKETQYF. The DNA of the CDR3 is TGTGCCAGCAGCTTGGGAGGACAGGGTAAAGAGACCCAGTACTTC.

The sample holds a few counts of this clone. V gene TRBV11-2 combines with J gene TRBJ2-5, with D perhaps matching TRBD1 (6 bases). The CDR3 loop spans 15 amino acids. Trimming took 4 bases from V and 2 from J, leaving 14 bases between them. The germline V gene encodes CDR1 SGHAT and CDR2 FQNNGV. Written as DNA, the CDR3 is TGTGCCAGCAGCTCCATACAGGGCCTACAAGAGACCCAGTACTTC. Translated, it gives CASSSIQGLQETQYF.

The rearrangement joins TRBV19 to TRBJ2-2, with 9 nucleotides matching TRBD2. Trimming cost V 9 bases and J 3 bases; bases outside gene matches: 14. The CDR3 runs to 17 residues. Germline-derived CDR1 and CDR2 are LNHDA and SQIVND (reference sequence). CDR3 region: CASYRGGVAGDTGELFF. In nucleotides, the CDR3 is TGTGCCAGCTATCGAGGGGGAGTAGCGGGAGACACCGGGGAGCTGTTTTTT.

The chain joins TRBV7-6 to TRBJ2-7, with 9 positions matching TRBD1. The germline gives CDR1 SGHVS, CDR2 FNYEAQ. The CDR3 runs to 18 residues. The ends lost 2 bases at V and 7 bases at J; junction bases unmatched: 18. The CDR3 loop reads CASSLSVRGDRARWEQYF. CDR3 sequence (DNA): TGTGCCAGCAGCTTAAGCGTTAGAGGGGACAGGGCTCGCTGGGAGCAGTACTTC. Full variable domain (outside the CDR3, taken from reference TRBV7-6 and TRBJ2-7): GAGVSQSPRYKVTKRGQDVALRCDPISGHVSLYWYRQALGQGPEFLTYFNYEAQQDKSGLPNDRFSAERPEGSISTLTIQRTEQRDSAMYRCASSLSVRGDRARWEQYFGPGTRLTVT.

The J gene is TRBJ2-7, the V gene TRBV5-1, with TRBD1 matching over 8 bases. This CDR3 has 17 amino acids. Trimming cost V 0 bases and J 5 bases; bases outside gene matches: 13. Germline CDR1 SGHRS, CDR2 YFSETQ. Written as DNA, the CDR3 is TGCGCCAGCAGCTTGGTCGGCCCTTTGACAGGGGACAACGAGCAGTACTTC. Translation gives CASSLVGPLTGDNEQYF. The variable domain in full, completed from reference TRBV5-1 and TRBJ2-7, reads KAGVTQTPRYLIKTRGQQVTLSCSPISGHRSVSWYQQTPGQGLQFLFEYFSETQRNKGNFPGRFSGRQFSNSRSEMNVSTLELGDSALYLCASSLVGPLTGDNEQYFGPGTRLTVT.

The CDR3 coding sequence is TGCGCCAGCAGCTTGAGAGCGGAGACCCAGTACTTC. It yields the protein CASSLRAETQYF. The J gene is TRBJ2-5, the V gene TRBV5-1; D is unclear. CDR3 size: 12 residues. Germline loops: CDR1 SGHRS, CDR2 YFSETQ. The germline V and J ends were trimmed by 1 base and 5 bases, with 6 bases remaining between them. Filled out from reference TRBV5-1 and TRBJ2-5, the complete variable domain reads KAGVTQTPRYLIKTRGQQVTLSCSPISGHRSVSWYQQTPGQGLQFLFEYFSETQRNKGNFPGRFSGRQFSNSRSEMNVSTLELGDSALYLCASSLRAETQYFGPGTRLLVL.

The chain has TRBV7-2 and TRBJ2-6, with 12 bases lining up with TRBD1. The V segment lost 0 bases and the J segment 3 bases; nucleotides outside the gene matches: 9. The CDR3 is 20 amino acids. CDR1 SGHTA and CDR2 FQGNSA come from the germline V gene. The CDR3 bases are TGTGCCAGCAGCTTAGCGTTGGTGGGACAGGGGGCTTATGGGGCCAACGTCCTGACTTTC. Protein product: CASSLALVGQGAYGANVLTF.

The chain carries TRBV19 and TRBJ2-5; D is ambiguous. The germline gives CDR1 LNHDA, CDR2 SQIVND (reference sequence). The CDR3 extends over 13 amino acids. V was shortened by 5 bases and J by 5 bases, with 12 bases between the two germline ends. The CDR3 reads CASSWAAWETQYF. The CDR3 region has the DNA TGTGCCAGTAGTTGGGCAGCTTGGGAGACCCAGTACTTC.

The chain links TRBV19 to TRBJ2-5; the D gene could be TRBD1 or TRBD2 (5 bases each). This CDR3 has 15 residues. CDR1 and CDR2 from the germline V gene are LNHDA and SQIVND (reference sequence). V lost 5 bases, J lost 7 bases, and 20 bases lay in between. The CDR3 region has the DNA TGTGCCAGTAGTGCCCTTGGGGACGCGGAGGCGACCCAGTACTTC. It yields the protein CASSALGDAEATQYF. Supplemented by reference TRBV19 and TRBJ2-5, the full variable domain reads DGGITQSPKYLFRKEGQNVTLSCEQNLNHDAMYWYRQDPGQGLRLIYYSQIVNDFQKGDIAEGYSVSREKKESFPLTVTSAQKNPTAFYLCASSALGDAEATQYFGPGTRLLVL.

The CDR3 here is CSVDRGADTQYF. In nucleotides, the CDR3 is TGCAGCGTTGATCGGGGCGCAGATACGCAGTATTTT. The genes are TRBV29-1 and TRBJ2-3; D may match TRBD1 or TRBD2 (5 bases each). With 3 bases removed from V and 4 bases from J, the gap between germline ends came to 8 bases. The CDR3 is 12 residues long. Per the germline V gene, CDR1 is SQVTM and CDR2 is ANQGSEA.

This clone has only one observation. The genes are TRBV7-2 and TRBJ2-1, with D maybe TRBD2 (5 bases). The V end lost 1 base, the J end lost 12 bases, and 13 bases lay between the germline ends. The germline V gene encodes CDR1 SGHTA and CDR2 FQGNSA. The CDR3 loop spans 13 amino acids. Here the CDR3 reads CASSLDGRGWQFF. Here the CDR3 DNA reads TGTGCCAGCAGCTTAGACGGACGGGGTTGGCAGTTCTTC.

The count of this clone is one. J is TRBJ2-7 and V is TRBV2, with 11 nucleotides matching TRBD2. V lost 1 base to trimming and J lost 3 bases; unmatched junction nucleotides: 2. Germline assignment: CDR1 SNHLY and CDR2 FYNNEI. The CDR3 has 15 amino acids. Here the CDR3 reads CASSEGLAGIYEQYF. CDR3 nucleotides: TGTGCCAGCAGTGAAGGACTAGCGGGAATCTACGAGCAGTACTTC.

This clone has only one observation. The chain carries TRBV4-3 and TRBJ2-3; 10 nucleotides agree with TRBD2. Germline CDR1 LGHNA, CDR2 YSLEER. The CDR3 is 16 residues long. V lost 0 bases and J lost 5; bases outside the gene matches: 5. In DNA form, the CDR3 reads TGCGCCAGCAGCCAAGAGGGAGCGGGAGGGGAAGATACGCAGTATTTT. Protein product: CASSQEGAGGEDTQYF.